A selection of T cell receptor beta chains follows, all from one sample in a study of cytomegalovirus exposure and HLA in healthy donors. Repertoires were generated with immunoSEQ multiplex PCR, while TCRdb's copy carries only in-frame clones and drops some. The sample comprises about 140,000 clones, roughly three quarters of which are singletons, and 3% to 3.5% rests with the top ten. The sequenced sample consisted of PBMCs. Every receptor here comes from a man aged 35 to 55 in good health and CMV-seronegative. Each CDR3 is given with its conserved first and last residue. The order of the fields is V gene, D gene, clone size, J gene, CDR3 DNA, CDR3 protein. D genes are given only for firm matches. Clone size, where shown, is once, few, many, or a class for clones that have expanded.

V gene: TRBV30
D gene: TRBD1
clone size: .
J gene: TRBJ2-5
CDR3 DNA: TGTGCCTGGAGAAAACAGGGGTCCCAAGAGACCCAGTACTTC
CDR3 protein: CAWRKQGSQETQYF

V gene: TRBV7-9
D gene: .
clone size: .
J gene: TRBJ1-5
CDR3 DNA: TGTGCCAGCAGCTTAGGCGGCCGTGATCAGCCCCAGCATTTT
CDR3 protein: CASSLGGRDQPQHF

V gene: TRBV21-1
D gene: .
clone size: .
J gene: TRBJ1-1
CDR3 DNA: TGTGCCAGCAGCAAAGACAGGGCGAACACTGAAGCTTTCTTT
CDR3 protein: CASSKDRANTEAFF

V gene: TRBV6-1
D gene: TRBD2
clone size: .
J gene: TRBJ2-7
CDR3 DNA: TGTGCCAGCAGCCCAACAAGGGAGGGAGCCGAGCAGTACTTC
CDR3 protein: CASSPTREGAEQYF

V gene: TRBV5-1
D gene: .
clone size: .
J gene: TRBJ2-3
CDR3 DNA: TGCGCCACCACTATAAGCGGGTCCCAGTCGGATACGCAGTATTTT
CDR3 protein: CATTISGSQSDTQYF

V gene: TRBV11-2
D gene: .
clone size: .
J gene: TRBJ2-1
CDR3 DNA: TGTGCCAGCAGCCCGGGTTTTGAGCAGTTCTTC
CDR3 protein: CASSPGFEQFF

V gene: TRBV11-2
D gene: TRBD1
clone size: .
J gene: TRBJ2-4
CDR3 DNA: TGTGCCAGCAACGACTACAGGGGTAAAAACATTCAGTACTTC
CDR3 protein: CASNDYRGKNIQYF

V gene: TRBV9
D gene: .
clone size: few
J gene: TRBJ1-2
CDR3 DNA: TGTGCCAGCAGCGTAGTTCCAGGGTCTAACTATGGCTACACCTTC
CDR3 protein: CASSVVPGSNYGYTF

V gene: TRBV28
D gene: TRBD1
clone size: once
J gene: TRBJ1-2
CDR3 DNA: TGTGCCAGCAGTTTAGGGCCAACAGGGGGCGGTTATGGCTACACCTTC
CDR3 protein: CASSLGPTGGGYGYTF

V gene: TRBV7-9
D gene: .
clone size: .
J gene: TRBJ1-1
CDR3 DNA: TGTGCCAGCAGCCCCAGAGGGGAGGGGGAAGCTTTCTTT
CDR3 protein: CASSPRGEGEAFF

V gene: TRBV30
D gene: .
clone size: .
J gene: TRBJ1-5
CDR3 DNA: TGTGCCTGGAGTGGGGGCTCCAGCTATAGCAATCAGCCCCAGCATTTT
CDR3 protein: CAWSGGSSYSNQPQHF

V gene: TRBV27
D gene: .
clone size: .
J gene: TRBJ2-7
CDR3 DNA: TGTGCCAGCAGTGTGACAGGCTCCGAGCAGTACTTC
CDR3 protein: CASSVTGSEQYF

V gene: TRBV6-1
D gene: TRBD1
clone size: once
J gene: TRBJ1-2
CDR3 DNA: TGTGCCAGCAGTGTATTAGGGACAGGCGCTAACTATGGCTACACCTTC
CDR3 protein: CASSVLGTGANYGYTF